What follows are 14 T cell receptor beta chains derived from one specimen sequenced in a study of identical twins (dated by TCRdb to 2016 to 2017). Library prep was done by 5' RACE. TCRdb records Illumina HiSeq 2000 as the sequencer. TCRdb applied fastp at Q25 and MiXCR to the public reads, then kept only in-frame beta chains. Duplicate CDR3 protein sequences are folded into a single record with the most common DNA and genes. This sample gives about 790,000 distinct CDR3 sequences in total; 18% of them show up just once. Of the sample, around 14% is held by the ten largest clones. These data are also associated with another study on T cells expressing NK-cell markers.

Sequencing was performed on PBMCs. These receptors came from a woman aged 18 to 35 in good health.

This clonotype has a handful of counts. V usage is TRBV4-3 and J usage is TRBJ2-4, with a weak D call TRBD2 (6 bases). The CDR3 has 16 amino acids. Per the germline V gene, CDR1 is LGHNA and CDR2 is YSLEER. V lost 3 bases, J lost 0 bases, and 12 bases lay in between. The CDR3: CASSQTSWGAKNIQYF. Here the CDR3 DNA reads TGCGCCAGCAGCCAGACTAGTTGGGGAGCCAAAAACATTCAGTACTTC.

This clonotype was observed a few times. DNA of the CDR3: TGTGCCAGCAGCTATATAGAAGGGGTAGGGTCAGATACGCAGTATTTT. It specifies CASSYIEGVGSDTQYF. The chain uses TRBV7-9 and TRBJ2-3; tentative D call: TRBD1 (5 bases). Germline loops: CDR1 SEHNR, CDR2 FQNEAQ (reference sequence). V lost 4 bases and J lost 4, with 18 bases in between. This CDR3 is built from 16 residues.

About this clonotype: At one end the junction does not follow the germline gene, possibly because of a read error. The rearrangement links TRBV12-3 or TRBV12-4 to TRBJ1-1, with no clear D. The CDR3 is made up of 12 amino acids. Here the CDR3 reads CASSLGNHTPRF. The CDR3 nucleotides are TGTGCCAGCAGTTTAGGAAACCACACGCCGAGGTTT.

The rearrangement joins TRBV29-1 to TRBJ2-1; D is possibly TRBD2 (6 bases). Trimming stripped 2 bases from V and 6 bases from J, with 14 bases between. From germline, CDR1 is SQVTM and CDR2 ANQGSEA. The CDR3 runs 14 residues. The chain's CDR3 is CSVEKETRSNEQFF. CDR3 nucleotide sequence: TGCAGCGTTGAAAAAGAGACTAGATCCAATGAGCAGTTCTTC.

This clonotype was counted between two and nine times. This sequence joins TRBV6-5 and TRBJ2-7, with a possible D match to TRBD2 (6 bases). This CDR3 has 15 amino acids. Germline V gene data show CDR1 as MNHEY and CDR2 as SVGAGI. Deletions cut 0 bases from V and 6 bases from J, with 15 bases between. The CDR3 DNA reads TGTGCCAGCAGTTACTCTGGGACTCGGACCTTCGAGCAGTACTTC. The encoded protein is CASSYSGTRTFEQYF.

The rearrangement links TRBV20-1 to TRBJ1-2, with 9 bases identical to TRBD1. The CDR3 totals 16 residues. J gave up 8 bases and V 0 bases, and 13 bases lay outside the gene matches. Looked up from germline, CDR1 is DFQATT and CDR2 is SNEGSKA (reference sequence). The DNA of the CDR3 is TGCAGTGCTAGAGATTTTTCGGGACAGGGAGGTCTCGGCTACACCTTC. Protein: CSARDFSGQGGLGYTF.

The rearrangement uses TRBV9 and TRBJ2-1, with TRBD2 as a possible D gene (6 bases). Germline values: CDR1 SGDLS, CDR2 YYNGEE. V lost 3 bases and J 7 bases, leaving 14 bases between the germline ends. This CDR3 has 14 residues. CDR3 sequence reads: CASSAWGDPNEQFF. The CDR3 region has the DNA TGTGCCAGCAGCGCCTGGGGGGACCCGAATGAGCAGTTCTTC.

This clonotype was counted at least ten times. The chain couples TRBV18 to TRBJ1-2, with D uncertain. This CDR3 is 13 amino acids long. V was cut by 3 bases and J by 4 bases, with 9 bases left in between. Germline CDR1 and CDR2: KGHSH and LQKENI. DNA of the CDR3: TGTGCCAGCTCACCTGCGCAGCCCTATGGCTACACCTTC. Protein product: CASSPAQPYGYTF.

The CDR3 bases are TGTGCCAGCAGTTGGAACTCGTACACCGGGGAGCTGTTTTTT. Translation: CASSWNSYTGELFF. The chain is built from TRBV6-2 or TRBV6-3 and TRBJ2-2; D is unresolved. Germline CDR1 reads MNHEY; CDR2 reads SVGEGT. Trimming shortened V by 4 bases and J by 3 bases, and 9 bases separated the two germline ends. The CDR3 totals 14 residues.

The chain links TRBV20-1 to TRBJ2-5, with D tentatively TRBD2 (5 bases). The ends were cut back, 5 bases at V and 5 bases at J, with 9 bases in the middle. CDR3 length: 11 residues. The germline V gene has CDR1 DFQATT and CDR2 SNEGSKA (reference sequence). The CDR3 protein is CSAARRETQYF. The DNA of the CDR3 is TGCAGTGCTGCTAGGAGGGAGACCCAGTACTTC.

The chain links TRBV7-9 to TRBJ2-1, with TRBD2 matching over 10 bases. V lost 5 bases to trimming and J lost 5 bases; unmatched junction nucleotides: 6. CDR1 and CDR2 (germline): SEHNR, FQNEAQ (reference sequence). This CDR3 region has 15 residues. For the CDR3, the DNA is TGTGCCAGCAGCGGTGGTAGCGGGAGGCACAATGAGCAGTTCTTC. Translated, it gives CASSGGSGRHNEQFF.

This clonotype was seen a few times. The genes are TRBV2 and TRBJ2-1; no clear D gene. The CDR3 is 14 residues long. The germline V and J ends were trimmed by 7 bases and 2 bases, with 12 bases remaining between them. Germline V CDR1 and CDR2: SNHLY, FYNNEI. The CDR3 sequence: CASKSGVPYNEQFF. The CDR3 DNA sequence: TGTGCCAGCAAGTCTGGAGTACCCTACAATGAGCAGTTCTTC. The full variable domain, rest sourced from reference TRBV2 and TRBJ2-1, is EPEVTQTPSHQVTQMGQEVILRCVPISNHLYFYWYRQILGQKVEFLVSFYNNEISEKSEIFDDQFSVERPDGSNFTLKIRSTKLEDSAMYFCASKSGVPYNEQFFGPGTRLTVL.

The chain has TRBV12-3 or TRBV12-4 and TRBJ2-1; D is unresolved. V lost 4 bases, J lost 0 bases, and 13 bases lay in between. The length of the CDR3 is 16 residues. The CDR3 loop is CASSSTKRSSYNEQFF. DNA for the CDR3: TGTGCCAGCAGTTCCACAAAGCGAAGCTCCTACAATGAGCAGTTCTTC.

The gene calls are TRBV6-2 or TRBV6-3 and TRBJ2-6; TRBD1 might be the D (5 bases). The V gene's germline CDR1 is MNHEY and CDR2 SVGEGT. CDR3 length: 18 amino acids. V lost 3 bases and J 2 bases, leaving 17 bases between the germline ends. As DNA, the CDR3 is TGTGCCAGCAGTTATAAGAAGTGGGGCCTCACTGGGGCCAACGTCCTGACTTTC. It codes for CASSYKKWGLTGANVLTF.